This T cell receptor (beta chain) was profiled in a study of blood T cell repertoires in COVID-19 (dated by TCRdb to 2020 to 2021). A note on the overall study: The collaborator samples originated in the United States, Italy and Spain and spanned the acute and convalescent phases of COVID-19. The dataset comprised deeply sampled blood TCRbeta repertoires from subjects exposed to, actively infected with, or recovered from COVID-19. The samples were drawn from two sources: the first 160 participants of the ongoing ImmuneRACE study, and 1,254 subjects contributed by 6 global collaborators. Sample metadata almost always included a de-identified subject ID, COVID-19 status, age in years and sex. The material from the prospective study consisted of cDNA or gDNA derived from T cells, B-cell-depleted T cells, or PBMCs. HLA class I and class II types, where available, came from metadata supplied by the sample provider rather than from assay-based typing. The repertoires were released in a freely available public database intended as a resource for research on the immune response to SARS-CoV-2.

Collaborating institutions collected whole blood in K2EDTA tubes following their own protocols. For TCRbeta analysis, collaborators shipped samples in one of three forms: frozen whole blood, isolated PBMCs, or DNA extracted from either of those sample types. The immunoSEQ Assay, a bias-controlled multiplex PCR, was used to amplify TCRbeta CDR3 regions from genomic DNA. Regarding the original processing steps: The number of nucleated cells in each sample was estimated from the amplification of reference gene primers within the assay. To quantify the absolute abundance of each unique TCRbeta CDR3 rearrangement, sequence reads were collapsed and filtered. For each sample, productive Simpson clonality was calculated by taking the square root of Simpson's diversity index across productive rearrangements. The clones in this table, taken by TCRdb from immuneACCESS, are in-frame only. Not every clone is retained; where verified, under half of the shortfall comes from an unresolved V gene, and the cause of the rest is unknown. The V and J calls and clone size are taken from that table; D and trimming were inferred from the DNA. This sample is represented by around 140,000 clones; around nine tenths of them were singletons. The ten largest clones add up to around 2.9% of the sample.

Summary of the overall study and its limitations: Clinical and demographic metadata were provided uncurated, with the amount varying by source and participant.

Details on this clone: Its recognized antigen is unknown. It has no much larger one-base neighbor in the sample; base qualities were not kept.

Via the germline V gene (reference sequence), CDR1 is MNHEY and CDR2 SMNVEV. Compared with germline, V lacks 5 bases and J lacks 2 bases; bases without a gene match: 4. Including cysteine and phenylalanine, the CDR3 has 15 amino acids. Only the CDR3 DNA stays, 45 bases, in frame from base 1. The rearranged segments are TRBV27 and TRBJ1-3, with 9 junctional bases fitting TRBD1. The sequencing sample was made of peripheral blood. The sequence was collected from a man between 60 and 70 years old with active or convalescent COVID-19. The bases are TGTGCCAGCAGTCCCCGACAGGGGGCTGGAAACACCATATATTTT. This translates into CASSPRQGAGNTIYF.